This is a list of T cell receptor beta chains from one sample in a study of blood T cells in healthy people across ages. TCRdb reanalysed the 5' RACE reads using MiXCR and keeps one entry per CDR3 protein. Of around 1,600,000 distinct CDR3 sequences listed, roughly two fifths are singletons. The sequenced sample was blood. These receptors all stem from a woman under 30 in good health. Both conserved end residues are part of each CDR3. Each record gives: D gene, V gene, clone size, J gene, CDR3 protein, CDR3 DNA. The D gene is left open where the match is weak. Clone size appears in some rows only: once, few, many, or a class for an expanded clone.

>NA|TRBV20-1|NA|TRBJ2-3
CSATERDTQYF
TGCAGTGCTACCGAGCGTGATACGCAGTATTTT
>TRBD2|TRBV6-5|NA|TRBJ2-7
CASTGPGLAIPEQYF
TGTGCCAGCACCGGACCCGGACTAGCCATTCCCGAGCAGTACTTC
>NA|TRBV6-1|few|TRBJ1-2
CASLRTRVRYGYTF
TGTGCCAGCCTGAGAACCAGGGTGAGGTATGGCTACACCTTC
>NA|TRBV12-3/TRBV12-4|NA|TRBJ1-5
CASSLNGAQGQPQHF
TGTGCCAGCAGTTTAAATGGGGCGCAAGGGCAGCCCCAGCATTTT
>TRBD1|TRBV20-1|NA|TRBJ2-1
CSALDRVLFHEQFF
TGCAGTGCTTTGGACAGGGTCCTATTTCATGAGCAGTTCTTC
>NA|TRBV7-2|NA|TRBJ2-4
CASSLVGGAKNIQYF
TGTGCCAGCAGCTTAGTGGGGGGAGCCAAAAACATTCAGTACTTC
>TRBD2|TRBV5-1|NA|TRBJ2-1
CASQERGDAYNEQFF
TGCGCCAGCCAAGAACGGGGGGACGCCTACAATGAGCAGTTCTTC
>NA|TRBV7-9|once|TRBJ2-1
CASSLVDHEQFF
TGTGCCAGCAGCTTAGTGGATCACGAGCAGTTCTTC
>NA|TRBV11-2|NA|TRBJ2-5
CASSAELTIPRYF
TGTGCCAGCAGCGCTGAATTGACCATCCCTCGGTACTTC
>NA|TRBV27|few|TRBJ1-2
CASSFGEGYGYTF
TGTGCCAGCAGTTTCGGGGAGGGATATGGCTACACCTTC
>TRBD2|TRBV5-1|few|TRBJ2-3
CASSLAPTSGSTDTQYF
TGCGCCAGCAGCTTAGCCCCGACTAGCGGCAGCACAGATACGCAGTATTTT
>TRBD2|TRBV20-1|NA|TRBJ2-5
CSAVLAEQETQYF
TGCAGTGCGGTACTAGCGGAACAAGAGACCCAGTACTTC
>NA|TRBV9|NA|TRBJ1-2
CAGSVAENYGYTF
TGTGCCGGCAGCGTAGCAGAGAACTATGGCTACACCTTC
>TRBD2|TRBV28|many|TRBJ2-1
CASRPRLAGGFYNEQFF
TGTGCCAGCAGACCTAGACTAGCGGGAGGGTTCTACAATGAGCAGTTCTTC
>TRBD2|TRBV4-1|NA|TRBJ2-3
CASSQVGLAGGTDTQYF
TGCGCCAGCAGCCAAGTGGGACTAGCGGGGGGCACAGATACGCAGTATTTT
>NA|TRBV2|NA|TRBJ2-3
CASLGQGPDTQYF
TGTGCCAGCTTGGGCCAGGGCCCAGATACGCAGTATTTT
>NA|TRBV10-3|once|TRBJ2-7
CAISDRHLYEQYF
TGTGCCATCAGTGATCGGCACCTCTACGAGCAGTACTTC
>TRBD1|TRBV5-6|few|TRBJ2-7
CASSKLDRGGTYEQYF
TGTGCCAGCAGCAAACTCGACAGGGGCGGAACCTACGAGCAGTACTTC
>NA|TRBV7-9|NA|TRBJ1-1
CASSLADGRTFF
TGTGCCAGTAGCTTAGCGGATGGGAGGACTTTCTTT
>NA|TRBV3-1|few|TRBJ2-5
CASSPQGDFQETQYF
TGTGCCAGCAGCCCCCAAGGGGACTTCCAAGAGACCCAGTACTTC